The rows below give T cell receptor beta chains drawn from one sample of a study of technical replicates of blood from several donors. Some clones are missing from TCRdb's copy, which holds only in-frame ones; the method was immunoSEQ multiplex PCR. The sample holds roughly 14,000 clones, 70% to 90% seen once. The sample taken for sequencing was PBMCs. These receptors all come from a human donor in good health. CDR3s include the opening cysteine and the closing phenylalanine or tryptophan. The D gene is left open where the match is weak. Size values are once, few and many counts, or a class for expanded clones, and some rows have none.

D gene: TRBD1; J gene: TRBJ1-4; CDR3 length: 17; clone size: NA; V gene: TRBV5-1; CDR3 DNA: TGCGCCAGCAGCTCCGGGGACAGTGGGAGAACTAATGAAAAACTGTTTTTT; CDR3 protein: CASSSGDSGRTNEKLFF
D gene: NA; J gene: TRBJ2-5; CDR3 length: 14; clone size: NA; V gene: TRBV6-5; CDR3 DNA: TGTGCCAGCAGTTACTCGAAGGCAGGAGGATCCCAGTACTTC; CDR3 protein: CASSYSKAGGSQYF
D gene: NA; J gene: TRBJ2-7; CDR3 length: 13; clone size: NA; V gene: TRBV7-9; CDR3 DNA: TGTGCCAGCAGCCCCCGGTTCGATTACGAGCAGTACTTC; CDR3 protein: CASSPRFDYEQYF
D gene: TRBD2; J gene: TRBJ2-7; CDR3 length: 17; clone size: NA; V gene: TRBV14; CDR3 DNA: TGTGCCAGCAGCCCCCGCCCCGGACTAGCGAACGCCTACGAGCAGTACTTC; CDR3 protein: CASSPRPGLANAYEQYF
D gene: TRBD1; J gene: TRBJ1-3; CDR3 length: 16; clone size: NA; V gene: TRBV6-6; CDR3 DNA: TGTGCCAGCAGTTACGTACAGGGGGGATCTGGAAACACCATATATTTT; CDR3 protein: CASSYVQGGSGNTIYF
D gene: TRBD1; J gene: TRBJ1-1; CDR3 length: 12; clone size: NA; V gene: TRBV18; CDR3 DNA: TGTGCCAGCTCGCAGACAGGGATTGAAGCTTTCTTT; CDR3 protein: CASSQTGIEAFF
D gene: NA; J gene: TRBJ2-7; CDR3 length: 13; clone size: NA; V gene: TRBV5-6; CDR3 DNA: TGTGCCAGCAGCTTGGTGGGCAGGGACGAGCAGTACTTC; CDR3 protein: CASSLVGRDEQYF
D gene: TRBD2; J gene: TRBJ2-3; CDR3 length: 17; clone size: NA; V gene: TRBV30; CDR3 DNA: TGTGCCTGGAGTGTAGGGCGGACTAGCGGGGGGGGAGATACGCAGTATTTT; CDR3 protein: CAWSVGRTSGGGDTQYF
D gene: NA; J gene: TRBJ2-6; CDR3 length: 16; clone size: NA; V gene: TRBV7-9; CDR3 DNA: TGTGCCAGCAGCTTATGGACAACCTCTGGGGCCAACGTCCTGACTTTC; CDR3 protein: CASSLWTTSGANVLTF
D gene: TRBD1; J gene: TRBJ2-7; CDR3 length: 16; clone size: NA; V gene: TRBV5-1; CDR3 DNA: TGCGCCAGCAGCTTGGCCGACAGGGGGGACCTTTACGAGCAGTACTTC; CDR3 protein: CASSLADRGDLYEQYF
D gene: TRBD2; J gene: TRBJ2-7; CDR3 length: 15; clone size: NA; V gene: TRBV6-1; CDR3 DNA: TGTGCCAGCAGTGAAGCGGCGGGAGCCAACTACGAGCAGTACTTC; CDR3 protein: CASSEAAGANYEQYF
D gene: TRBD2; J gene: TRBJ2-7; CDR3 length: 15; clone size: NA; V gene: TRBV19; CDR3 DNA: TGTGCCAGTAGTCCGGCTTTCCGCGGGAGCTACGAGCAGTACTTC; CDR3 protein: CASSPAFRGSYEQYF
D gene: NA; J gene: TRBJ1-1; CDR3 length: 15; clone size: NA; V gene: TRBV7-8; CDR3 DNA: TGTGCCAGCAGCTTAGTGGAGGGCGGGGGCACTGAAGCTTTCTTT; CDR3 protein: CASSLVEGGGTEAFF
D gene: NA; J gene: TRBJ2-7; CDR3 length: 15; clone size: NA; V gene: TRBV21-1; CDR3 DNA: TGTGCCAGCAGCTACGACAGAGTGTTTGTCTACGAGCAGTACTTC; CDR3 protein: CASSYDRVFVYEQYF
D gene: NA; J gene: TRBJ2-3; CDR3 length: 14; clone size: NA; V gene: TRBV27; CDR3 DNA: TGTGCCAGCAGTCCGCGGGCCAGCACAGATACGCAGTATTTT; CDR3 protein: CASSPRASTDTQYF
D gene: NA; J gene: TRBJ2-1; CDR3 length: 13; clone size: NA; V gene: TRBV7-9; CDR3 DNA: TGTGCCAGCAGCCCCCAACTAGGGAAGGAGCAGTTCTTC; CDR3 protein: CASSPQLGKEQFF
D gene: TRBD1; J gene: TRBJ2-7; CDR3 length: 16; clone size: few; V gene: TRBV5-1; CDR3 DNA: TGCGCCAGCAGCTTGGCTCGACAGGGGGGAACCTACGAGCAGTACTTC; CDR3 protein: CASSLARQGGTYEQYF
D gene: TRBD2; J gene: TRBJ2-2; CDR3 length: 14; clone size: NA; V gene: TRBV10-2; CDR3 DNA: TGCGCCACCGCGGGGCTAGCGGGCACCGGGGAGCTGTTTTTT; CDR3 protein: CATAGLAGTGELFF
D gene: NA; J gene: TRBJ2-7; CDR3 length: 14; clone size: NA; V gene: TRBV10-2; CDR3 DNA: TGCGCCAGCAGTGATCCCCCGGGTCCCTACGAGCAGTACTTC; CDR3 protein: CASSDPPGPYEQYF
D gene: TRBD2; J gene: TRBJ2-1; CDR3 length: 15; clone size: NA; V gene: TRBV11-2; CDR3 DNA: TGTGCCAGCAGTTCTAGCGGGAGGTCCTACAATGAGCAGTTCTTC; CDR3 protein: CASSSSGRSYNEQFF
D gene: TRBD2; J gene: TRBJ2-1; CDR3 length: 17; clone size: NA; V gene: TRBV19; CDR3 DNA: TGTGCCAGTAGATCCAGGGATTCTAGCGGGAGTTCTGATGAGCAGTTCTTC; CDR3 protein: CASRSRDSSGSSDEQFF
D gene: TRBD2; J gene: TRBJ2-3; CDR3 length: 19; clone size: NA; V gene: TRBV11-2; CDR3 DNA: TGTGCCAGCAGCTTTGGGGGGACTAGCGGTCTTCGGACCACAGATACGCAGTATTTT; CDR3 protein: CASSFGGTSGLRTTDTQYF
D gene: TRBD2; J gene: TRBJ2-7; CDR3 length: 15; clone size: NA; V gene: TRBV9; CDR3 DNA: TGTGCCAGCAGCCCTACGGAGGGCGGGAGGTACGAGCAGTACTTC; CDR3 protein: CASSPTEGGRYEQYF
D gene: NA; J gene: TRBJ2-1; CDR3 length: 15; clone size: NA; V gene: TRBV5-1; CDR3 DNA: TGCGCCAGCAGCTTAACTTCAGGTTCCTACAATGAGCAGTTCTTC; CDR3 protein: CASSLTSGSYNEQFF
D gene: TRBD2; J gene: TRBJ2-5; CDR3 length: 13; clone size: NA; V gene: TRBV7-9; CDR3 DNA: TGTGCCAGCAGCTCAGCGGGAGGGGAGACCCAGTACTTC; CDR3 protein: CASSSAGGETQYF
D gene: NA; J gene: TRBJ2-2; CDR3 length: 14; clone size: NA; V gene: TRBV6-6; CDR3 DNA: TGTGCCAGCCGTCTCCTAGCCGACACCGGGGAGCTGTTTTTT; CDR3 protein: CASRLLADTGELFF
D gene: TRBD1; J gene: TRBJ1-1; CDR3 length: 14; clone size: NA; V gene: TRBV5-1; CDR3 DNA: TGCGCCAGCAGCTTGGACAGGGGTAACACTGAAGCTTTCTTT; CDR3 protein: CASSLDRGNTEAFF
D gene: NA; J gene: TRBJ2-2; CDR3 length: 15; clone size: NA; V gene: TRBV7-2; CDR3 DNA: TGTGCCAGCAGCCAACTGCCCAGTAGCGGTGTGGAGCTGTTTTTT; CDR3 protein: CASSQLPSSGVELFF
D gene: NA; J gene: TRBJ2-7; CDR3 length: 14; clone size: NA; V gene: TRBV18; CDR3 DNA: TGTGCCAGCTCACCCCGTGAGAGGAACTACGAGCAGTACTTC; CDR3 protein: CASSPRERNYEQYF
D gene: NA; J gene: TRBJ2-7; CDR3 length: 15; clone size: NA; V gene: TRBV12-2; CDR3 DNA: TGTGCAAGTCGCTTCCTTACTCAAAACCCCTACGAGCAGTACTTC; CDR3 protein: CASRFLTQNPYEQYF
D gene: TRBD2; J gene: TRBJ2-1; CDR3 length: 16; clone size: NA; V gene: TRBV11-3; CDR3 DNA: TGTGCCAGCAGCTTACAGGCGGGAGGGGGCTACAATGAGCAGTTCTTC; CDR3 protein: CASSLQAGGGYNEQFF
D gene: TRBD2; J gene: TRBJ2-5; CDR3 length: 13; clone size: NA; V gene: TRBV5-6; CDR3 DNA: TGTGCCAGCAGCCGACTAGCGCAAGAGACCCAGTACTTC; CDR3 protein: CASSRLAQETQYF
D gene: TRBD1; J gene: TRBJ2-5; CDR3 length: 14; clone size: NA; V gene: TRBV9; CDR3 DNA: TGTGCCAGCACAAGACAGGGGGCTTGGGAGACCCAGTACTTC; CDR3 protein: CASTRQGAWETQYF
D gene: NA; J gene: TRBJ1-5; CDR3 length: 16; clone size: NA; V gene: TRBV19; CDR3 DNA: TGTGCCAGTAGTATATTCACAGCGGAAGGGGGTCAGCCCCAGCATTTT; CDR3 protein: CASSIFTAEGGQPQHF
D gene: NA; J gene: TRBJ2-2; CDR3 length: 16; clone size: once; V gene: TRBV18; CDR3 DNA: TGTGCCAGCTCACCACTAGCGGATGCTCACACCGGGGAGCTGTTTTTT; CDR3 protein: CASSPLADAHTGELFF
D gene: TRBD1; J gene: TRBJ1-2; CDR3 length: 14; clone size: NA; V gene: TRBV27; CDR3 DNA: TGTGCCAGCAGTTTAGGTTTGACAGGGCATGGCTACACCTTC; CDR3 protein: CASSLGLTGHGYTF
D gene: NA; J gene: TRBJ1-1; CDR3 length: 12; clone size: NA; V gene: TRBV29-1; CDR3 DNA: TGCAGCGTTGTTGTATTGAACACTGAAGCTTTCTTT; CDR3 protein: CSVVVLNTEAFF
D gene: NA; J gene: TRBJ1-2; CDR3 length: 14; clone size: NA; V gene: TRBV19; CDR3 DNA: TGTGCCAGTAGTATGGCTCCCTCGGGCTATGGCTACACCTTC; CDR3 protein: CASSMAPSGYGYTF
D gene: NA; J gene: TRBJ1-1; CDR3 length: 14; clone size: few; V gene: TRBV6-1; CDR3 DNA: TGTGCCAGCAGTGTTACCCCGGGAGTGACTGAAGCTTTCTTT; CDR3 protein: CASSVTPGVTEAFF
D gene: TRBD1; J gene: TRBJ1-5; CDR3 length: 15; clone size: NA; V gene: TRBV6-1; CDR3 DNA: TGTGCCAGCAGGGAGACAGGGGCGGTCAATCAGCCCCAGCATTTT; CDR3 protein: CASRETGAVNQPQHF
D gene: TRBD2; J gene: TRBJ2-7; CDR3 length: 18; clone size: few; V gene: TRBV5-4; CDR3 DNA: TGTGCCAGCAGCCCACCACGCGTAGCGGGAGGCGAAAAGTACGAGCAGTACTTC; CDR3 protein: CASSPPRVAGGEKYEQYF
D gene: NA; J gene: TRBJ1-3; CDR3 length: 15; clone size: NA; V gene: TRBV6-1; CDR3 DNA: TGTGCCAGCAGTGGCGCTGCGGGATCCGGAAACACCATATATTTT; CDR3 protein: CASSGAAGSGNTIYF
D gene: NA; J gene: TRBJ1-1; CDR3 length: 17; clone size: NA; V gene: TRBV7-2; CDR3 DNA: TGTGCCAGCAGCTTAGTAGGGGTTGGGCAGGTGGGCACTGAAGCTTTCTTT; CDR3 protein: CASSLVGVGQVGTEAFF
D gene: TRBD2; J gene: TRBJ2-3; CDR3 length: 17; clone size: once; V gene: TRBV10-3; CDR3 DNA: TGTGCCATCAGTGAGTCGGTAGCGGGAAGGGGCACAGATACGCAGTATTTT; CDR3 protein: CAISESVAGRGTDTQYF
D gene: TRBD2; J gene: TRBJ2-7; CDR3 length: 15; clone size: NA; V gene: TRBV10-1; CDR3 DNA: TGCGCCAGCAGTGGGACTAGCGGGAGCTCCTACGAGCAGTACTTC; CDR3 protein: CASSGTSGSSYEQYF
D gene: NA; J gene: TRBJ1-1; CDR3 length: 14; clone size: NA; V gene: TRBV5-1; CDR3 DNA: TGCGCCAGCAGCTTGGACAGGTCCAACACTGAAGCTTTCTTT; CDR3 protein: CASSLDRSNTEAFF
D gene: TRBD1; J gene: TRBJ2-7; CDR3 length: 13; clone size: medium-sized; V gene: TRBV27; CDR3 DNA: TGTGCCAGCAGTCCGACAGGGGCTGGCGAGCAGTACTTC; CDR3 protein: CASSPTGAGEQYF
D gene: NA; J gene: TRBJ2-1; CDR3 length: 15; clone size: NA; V gene: TRBV18; CDR3 DNA: TGTGCCAGCTCACAGGACAGTAGCTCCTACAATGAGCAGTTCTTC; CDR3 protein: CASSQDSSSYNEQFF
D gene: TRBD2; J gene: TRBJ2-7; CDR3 length: 14; clone size: few; V gene: TRBV6-5; CDR3 DNA: TGTGCCAGCAGTTACACGGGAGGGACTAGCGGGCGCTGGTGG; CDR3 protein: CASSYTGGTSGRWW
D gene: NA; J gene: TRBJ1-5; CDR3 length: 14; clone size: NA; V gene: TRBV6-5; CDR3 DNA: TGTGCCAGCAGCTATACAGGGAACAATCAGCCCCAGCATTTT; CDR3 protein: CASSYTGNNQPQHF
D gene: NA; J gene: TRBJ2-3; CDR3 length: 14; clone size: NA; V gene: TRBV6-1; CDR3 DNA: TGTGCCAGCGGTCGGGTCACGAGCACAGATACGCAGTATTTT; CDR3 protein: CASGRVTSTDTQYF
D gene: NA; J gene: TRBJ2-7; CDR3 length: 13; clone size: NA; V gene: TRBV2; CDR3 DNA: TGTGCCAGCAGTGAAACGAGAGACTACGAGCAGTACTTC; CDR3 protein: CASSETRDYEQYF
D gene: TRBD2; J gene: TRBJ2-4; CDR3 length: 13; clone size: NA; V gene: TRBV11-1; CDR3 DNA: TGTGCCAGCAGCCTCGGGACTAGCGGGAACAAGTACTTC; CDR3 protein: CASSLGTSGNKYF
D gene: TRBD1; J gene: TRBJ2-5; CDR3 length: 14; clone size: NA; V gene: TRBV7-8; CDR3 DNA: TGTGCCAGCAGCTCGGGACAGGGTTTGGAGACCCAGTACTTC; CDR3 protein: CASSSGQGLETQYF
D gene: TRBD1; J gene: TRBJ2-4; CDR3 length: 19; clone size: NA; V gene: TRBV5-6; CDR3 DNA: TGTGCCAGCAGCTGGCTAAGTCAATACAGGGGAATAGCCAAAAACATTCAGTACTTC; CDR3 protein: CASSWLSQYRGIAKNIQYF